The rows below give T cell receptor beta chains drawn from one sample of a study of blood T cell repertoires in COVID-19. TCRdb keeps only in-frame clones here, not all; method: immunoSEQ multiplex PCR. The data show roughly 59,000 clones, around 79% seen once. Sequencing input: peripheral blood. Receptors originate from a human donor in a cohort sampled during active COVID-19. Each CDR3 is given without its conserved first and last residue. Fields, in order: J gene, V gene, D gene, CDR3 protein. The D gene is left open where the match is weak.

TRBJ1-5 | TRBV28 | . | ASSLPGLNQPQH
TRBJ1-2 | TRBV5-1 | TRBD1 | ASSSDRGNYGYT
TRBJ2-5 | TRBV11-1 | . | ASSLAGAPKETQY
TRBJ1-4 | TRBV29-1 | . | SVSPRFGEKLF
TRBJ2-5 | TRBV2 | TRBD1 | ASSAGQGAQETQY
TRBJ2-5 | TRBV6-2/TRBV6-3 | . | ASSYSRENVETQY
TRBJ2-3 | TRBV7-7 | . | ASSREPGDTQY
TRBJ2-3 | TRBV6-4 | TRBD2 | ASSESSGSTDTQY
TRBJ2-6 | TRBV6-2/TRBV6-3 | . | ASSYQTGANVLT
TRBJ1-1 | TRBV5-4 | TRBD1 | ASNLDRGQGEAF
TRBJ2-7 | TRBV15 | . | ATSRDTRELTYEQY
TRBJ1-4 | TRBV4-1 | TRBD1 | ASSPPDRDDEKLF
TRBJ2-1 | TRBV4-1 | TRBD1 | ASSHLTGGSPEQF
TRBJ2-7 | TRBV29-1 | TRBD2 | SVIFRGRANEQY
TRBJ2-1 | TRBV7-2 | TRBD2 | ASRTPSGSVNEQF
TRBJ2-7 | TRBV19 | . | ASSAGLSYEQY
TRBJ2-3 | TRBV9 | TRBD2 | ASSVALAGGLQY
TRBJ1-6 | TRBV14 | . | ASSRGIAGSVGSPLH
TRBJ2-1 | TRBV14 | . | ASSQDLGTYYNEQF
TRBJ2-7 | TRBV2 | TRBD2 | ASSPGGTRGAEQY
TRBJ2-6 | TRBV7-2 | . | ASSVEFSGANVLT
TRBJ2-1 | TRBV6-5 | . | ASRGRGNEQF
TRBJ2-1 | TRBV5-6 | TRBD2 | ASSLGLAGASNEQF
TRBJ2-1 | TRBV6-4 | TRBD2 | ASSVEAGGPYNEQF
TRBJ2-3 | TRBV10-1 | TRBD2 | ASRREREPTDTQY
TRBJ2-3 | TRBV7-2 | . | ASSFNTDTQY
TRBJ2-3 | TRBV6-6 | TRBD2 | ASRSASGFTDTQY
TRBJ2-1 | TRBV15 | TRBD2 | ATSREAGAPSYNEQF
TRBJ2-1 | TRBV19 | . | ASSISVNEQF
TRBJ2-5 | TRBV19 | TRBD1 | ASSVDRVRETQY
TRBJ2-1 | TRBV6-2/TRBV6-3 | TRBD2 | ASSLMHGTSPRNEQF
TRBJ1-1 | TRBV7-2 | . | ASSPQGNTEAF
TRBJ2-3 | TRBV5-1 | TRBD2 | ASSLVSSGSADTQY
TRBJ2-1 | TRBV6-6 | TRBD2 | ASWESGSFNEQF
TRBJ2-7 | TRBV19 | . | ASSHQPDSSYEQY
TRBJ1-2 | TRBV6-2/TRBV6-3 | . | ASSRRGDGGYT
TRBJ2-7 | TRBV6-6 | TRBD2 | ASSPAGPTYEQY
TRBJ2-5 | TRBV7-9 | TRBD1 | ASSFYGTGGDAETQY